The clone carrying this T cell receptor beta chain has ten or more counts. Its antigen remains unknown. From the 5' RACE reads, TCRdb called clonotypes with MiXCR, one entry per CDR3 protein. The data show 80,000 to 100,000 distinct CDR3 sequences, roughly 3.5% seen once. The data derive from a study of neurological immune-mediated disorders. Study results and limitations: Among 34 multiple sclerosis patients, phylogenetic grouping put the repertoires of 18 into a single related-CDR3 cluster, a possible signature. Patients with HTLV-1-associated myelopathy showed the most TCR clonal expansion. Those with multiple sclerosis showed the least, falling below healthy controls. There was no clinical or MRI feature that showed an association with the multiple sclerosis repertoire cluster.

Sequenced sample: PBMCs. This receptor was obtained from a woman in her forties or fifties with multiple sclerosis.

For the CDR3, the DNA is TGTGCCAGTAGGCACGGACGGAGGGCTTCTGTGGGCTACACCTTC. Translating gives CASRHGRRASVGYTF. The chain recombines TRBV19 with TRBJ1-2; D is unclear. The CDR3 extends over 15 amino acids. The V gene's germline CDR1 is LNHDA and CDR2 SQIVND (reference sequence). V was cut by 6 bases and J by 8 bases, with 22 bases left in between.